One and the same sample provided the 27 T cell receptor beta chains below, sequenced in a study of CD8 T cells in Susac syndrome. Random hexamers were used to reverse transcribe the RNA input (0.5 to 1 ug). Via MiXCR, TCRdb re-called the immunoSEQ multiplex PCR reads, giving one row per CDR3 protein. The repertoire holds about 430,000 distinct CDR3 sequences, with approximately 85% as singletons. Sequencing input: CD8+ T cells from PBMCs. These receptors were collected from a human donor with multiple sclerosis.

This sequence joins TRBV6-1 and TRBJ1-1; 7 bases are a match to TRBD1. The V segment lost 6 bases and the J segment 2 bases; nucleotides outside the gene matches: 15. The CDR3 is 17 residues long. CDR1 is MNHNS and CDR2 is SASEGT in the germline V gene. The CDR3 is CASSRTGAQVQNTEAFF. The CDR3 nucleotides read TGTGCCAGCAGCCGAACAGGGGCCCAGGTCCAAAACACTGAAGCTTTCTTT.

The V and J genes are TRBV19 and TRBJ1-1; D is unclear. The CDR3 is 13 residues long. Germline CDR1 reads LNHDA; CDR2 reads SQIVND (reference sequence). The V end lost 4 bases, the J end lost 3 bases, and 9 bases lay between the germline ends. This chain's CDR3 is CASSSHLYTEAFF. CDR3 coding DNA: TGTGCCAGTAGTAGTCACCTTTACACTGAAGCTTTCTTT.

The V and J genes are TRBV5-4 and TRBJ2-1; either TRBD1 or TRBD2 may supply D (5 bases each). CDR1 is SGHNT, CDR2 YYREEE, per germline (reference sequence). V dropped 3 bases and J dropped 9 bases, with 16 bases sitting between them. The CDR3 totals 14 residues. This CDR3 reads CASSSPGPTGEQFF. The CDR3 DNA is TGTGCCAGCAGCTCCCCGGGACCGACGGGTGAGCAGTTCTTC.

The chain carries TRBV27 and TRBJ2-5; D might be TRBD1 (6 bases). This CDR3 region has 14 residues. The V and J ends lost 6 bases and 1 base respectively, with 12 bases between them. Germline V gene data show CDR1 as MNHEY and CDR2 as SMNVEV (reference sequence). CDR3 DNA: TGTGCCAGCAGCCGAGGACAGACCCAAGAGACCCAGTACTTC. As protein: CASSRGQTQETQYF.

The chain recombines TRBV29-1 with TRBJ1-1, with D hard to call. The V gene lost 4 bases and the J gene lost 4 bases, with 10 bases spanning the gap. The CDR3 has 12 residues. CDR1 is SQVTM, CDR2 ANQGSEA, per germline. The CDR3 is CSVVPLGTEAFF. The DNA for the CDR3 is TGCAGCGTTGTCCCTTTGGGCACTGAAGCTTTCTTT.

CDR3 nucleotide sequence: TGTGCCAGCAGCCCTGGTTCAGCCGGGGAGCTGTTTTTT. Amino acid sequence: CASSPGSAGELFF. The chain couples TRBV9 to TRBJ2-2; unclear D gene. V lost 4 bases, J lost 6 bases, and 10 bases lay in between. This CDR3 contains 13 residues. Germline V gene lookup returns CDR1 SGDLS and CDR2 YYNGEE.

The CDR3 spells CSARFATEAFF. The CDR3 DNA reads TGCAGTGCTAGATTCGCCACTGAAGCTTTCTTT. The rearrangement links TRBV20-1 to TRBJ1-1; D is uncertain. The CDR3 covers 11 residues. Germline V gives CDR1 DFQATT, CDR2 SNEGSKA (reference sequence). V dropped 2 bases and J dropped 4 bases, with 5 bases sitting between them.

Only one count was recorded for this clonotype. The gene calls are TRBV7-2 and TRBJ2-2, with 7 bases lining up with TRBD1. Germline trimming cut 5 bases from V and 5 bases from J; bases unmatched to any gene: 5. The CDR3 is 14 residues long. Germline V CDR1 and CDR2: SGHTA, FQGNSA. CDR3 protein: CASSPSGGTGELFF. Written as DNA, the CDR3 is TGTGCCAGCAGCCCCTCAGGGGGAACCGGGGAGCTGTTTTTT.

The chain carries TRBV4-1 and TRBJ2-1; 9 bases line up with TRBD1. V trimming: 1 base; J trimming: 7 bases; junction bases outside the gene matches: 11. Germline V CDR1 and CDR2: MGHRA, YSYEKL. The CDR3 has 17 amino acids. In DNA form, the CDR3 reads TGCGCCAGCAGCCAAGCTCCGACAGGGGGACCTGGAAATGAGCAGTTCTTC. Residues: CASSQAPTGGPGNEQFF.

This rearrangement joins TRBV6-1 to TRBJ2-1, with TRBD2 matching 11 bases. The trim removed 6 bases at V and 8 bases at J, leaving 3 bases unmatched. The CDR3 consists of 13 residues. The germline gives CDR1 MNHNS, CDR2 SASEGT. The CDR3 loop reads CASRTSGIYEQFF. The CDR3 region has the DNA TGTGCCAGCAGGACTAGCGGGATATATGAGCAGTTCTTC.

This chain uses TRBV3-1 with TRBJ2-1; D is unresolved. V was pared by 0 bases and J by 0 bases, with 9 bases between. CDR1 and CDR2 (germline): LGHDT, YNNKEL (reference sequence). The CDR3 extends over 16 amino acids. The chain's CDR3 is CASSQERAASYNEQFF. The DNA of the CDR3 is TGTGCCAGCAGCCAAGAAAGAGCCGCCTCCTACAATGAGCAGTTCTTC.

DNA for the CDR3: TGTGCCAGCAGCTTATATAACAGGGGTTCACCCCTCCACTTT. It encodes CASSLYNRGSPLHF. This chain connects TRBV11-2 to TRBJ1-6, with 7 bases that match TRBD1. The CDR3 contains 14 residues. V shed 2 bases, J shed 9 bases, and the junction held 4 bases outside the gene matches. Germline CDR1 is SGHAT and CDR2 is FQNNGV.

The J gene is TRBJ2-5, the V gene TRBV20-1; tentatively, D is TRBD2 (5 bases). Between the trimmed V and J ends, which lost 1 base and 5 bases, there was a span of 17 bases. CDR1 DFQATT and CDR2 SNEGSKA come from the germline V gene (reference sequence). This CDR3 has 15 amino acids. Written as DNA, the CDR3 is TGCAGTGCTAGAGGACATCTCGGGGAATGGGAGACCCAGTACTTC. Amino acid sequence: CSARGHLGEWETQYF.

The rearrangement links TRBV5-6 to TRBJ2-3; no definite D call. The CDR3 is 12 residues long. Germline-derived CDR1 and CDR2 are SGHDT and YYEEEE. V gave up 2 bases and J gave up 9 bases, with 10 bases separating them. CDR3 bases: TGTGCCAGCAGCTTTGGGTATACAACGCAGTATTTT. Its protein product is CASSFGYTTQYF.

The chain joins TRBV30 to TRBJ2-1, with 10 bases aligning to TRBD1. The CDR3 has 14 amino acids. Germline V CDR1 and CDR2: GTSNPN, SVGIG (reference sequence). V lost 3 bases and J lost 5; bases outside the gene matches: 4. CDR3 DNA sequence: TGTGCCTGGAGCCTCGGACAGGGGGACAATGAGCAGTTCTTC. Translation gives CAWSLGQGDNEQFF.

The CDR3 DNA is TGCAGCGTTGTGTACAGCGTTCTTGAAGCTTTCTTT. It is translated as CSVVYSVLEAFF. The rearrangement links TRBV29-1 to TRBJ1-1, with no clear D. The CDR3 extends over 12 amino acids. Deletions cut 4 bases from V and 7 bases from J, with 13 bases between. Germline V CDR1 and CDR2: SQVTM, ANQGSEA.

The V and J genes are TRBV6-6 and TRBJ1-2, with TRBD1 identical over 7 bases. Germline V gives CDR1 MNHNY, CDR2 SVGAGI (reference sequence). The CDR3 totals 15 residues. The J segment lost 2 bases and the V segment lost 6 bases, leaving 9 bases of the junction unmatched. The CDR3 bases are TGTGCCAGCAGCCGTAGACAGGGACCAAACTATGGCTACACCTTC. It translates to CASSRRQGPNYGYTF.

The chain has TRBV4-1 and TRBJ2-4; D is unclear. In germline, CDR1 is MGHRA, CDR2 YSYEKL. This CDR3 comprises 17 residues. Trimming removed 1 base at V and 9 bases at J, with 22 bases between. CDR3 in DNA: TGCGCCAGCAGCCAAGGTATGTCGTCGGTAATCGAAGGCATTCAGTACTTC. Translating it yields CASSQGMSSVIEGIQYF.

This chain joins TRBV30 and TRBJ1-2, with D perhaps matching TRBD1 (5 bases). Germline values: CDR1 GTSNPN, CDR2 SVGIG (reference sequence). This CDR3 comprises 14 residues. V dropped 8 bases and J dropped 6 bases, with 22 bases sitting between them. CDR3 protein: CARSLTGGGDGYTF. In DNA, the CDR3 is TGTGCCAGATCCTTAACAGGTGGAGGTGATGGCTACACCTTC.

The chain links TRBV7-9 to TRBJ2-7, with 8 positions matching TRBD1. V lost 8 bases and J lost 7; bases outside the gene matches: 7. Germline CDR1 reads SEHNR; CDR2 reads FQNEAQ (reference sequence). The CDR3 contains 12 residues. The CDR3 is CASDTGGREQYF. The CDR3 DNA is TGTGCCAGCGACACAGGGGGGCGAGAGCAGTACTTC.

This clonotype was detected a few times. J is TRBJ2-7 and V is TRBV6-5, with D unclear. CDR3 size: 14 residues. V shed 2 bases and J shed 4 bases, with 12 bases lying between them. Per the germline V gene, CDR1 is MNHEY and CDR2 is SVGAGI. CDR3 loop: CASSYVVAEYEQYF. The CDR3 DNA sequence: TGTGCCAGCAGTTACGTGGTAGCCGAGTACGAGCAGTACTTC.

This clonotype was detected only once. This chain links TRBV19 with TRBJ2-1; D is unclear. Per germline, CDR1 LNHDA and CDR2 SQIVND (reference sequence). The CDR3 length is 15 residues. V gave up 3 bases and J gave up 2 bases, with 11 bases separating them. CDR3 in amino acids: CASSIPLFTYNEQFF. The CDR3 DNA reads as TGTGCCAGTAGTATCCCACTTTTTACCTACAATGAGCAGTTCTTC.

The chain combines TRBV2 with TRBJ2-7; TRBD2 aligns across 10 bases. Trimming took 2 bases from V and 2 from J; bases not matched to a gene: 6. In germline, CDR1 is SNHLY, CDR2 FYNNEI. CDR3 length equals 16 residues. This CDR3 reads CASSEWGTSETYEQYF. The DNA of the CDR3 is TGTGCCAGCAGTGAATGGGGGACTAGCGAAACCTACGAGCAGTACTTC.

V is TRBV19 and J is TRBJ1-1; TRBD1 matches at 7 bases. Germline-derived CDR1 and CDR2 are LNHDA and SQIVND (reference sequence). The CDR3 covers 14 residues. Trimming cost V 3 bases and J 6 bases; bases outside gene matches: 7. CDR3 coding DNA: TGTGCCAGTAGTATGGTTCAGGGGGAGTCTGAAGCTTTCTTT. Translating it yields CASSMVQGESEAFF.

The chain uses TRBV20-1 and TRBJ2-7; D may be TRBD1 (5 bases). From germline, CDR1 is DFQATT and CDR2 SNEGSKA (reference sequence). Deletions cut 0 bases from V and 2 bases from J, with 8 bases between. The CDR3 has 13 amino acids. The CDR3 region is CSARDRDTYEQYF. The CDR3 nucleotides are TGCAGTGCTAGAGACAGGGATACCTACGAGCAGTACTTC.

The gene calls are TRBV4-1 and TRBJ2-7, with D unresolved. Germline V gene data show CDR1 as MGHRA and CDR2 as YSYEKL. The CDR3 totals 15 residues. The V gene lost 0 bases and the J gene lost 4 bases, with 13 bases spanning the gap. The CDR3 DNA reads TGCGCCAGCAGCCAAGAACAGATCCGAGCGTACGAGCAGTACTTC. Residues: CASSQEQIRAYEQYF.

This chain links TRBV5-1 with TRBJ2-2; D unresolved. Trimming took 2 bases from V and 7 from J, leaving 15 bases between them. This CDR3 is 15 amino acids long. Per the germline V gene, CDR1 is SGHRS and CDR2 is YFSETQ. In nucleotides, the CDR3 is TGCGCCAGCAGCTTCGCTTCCTCCGCCTACGGGGAGCTGTTTTTT. Translating gives CASSFASSAYGELFF.